This T cell receptor (beta chain) was obtained from a study of identical twins. MiXCR, applied by TCRdb to the 5' RACE reads, yields one record per CDR3 protein. The sample yields hundreds of thousands of distinct CDR3 sequences, around a sixth seen once. Ten or more counts support this clonotype. The CDR3 has 14 amino acids. Trimming took 5 bases from V and 5 from J, leaving 15 bases between them. This same sample was also taken into another study, of T cells expressing NK-cell markers. Per that paper: Each TCR beta repertoire originated in sorted T cells that were CD3+CD56+NKG2C+, CD3+CD56+NKG2C- or CD3+CD56-NKG2C+. For several experiments, T cell sorting was restricted to the alpha-beta TCR population by means of an anti-gamma-delta TCR antibody. Topping the CD3+CD56-NKG2C+ fraction as well were these clonotypes, in a few donors.

The rearrangement uses TRBV12-3 or TRBV12-4 and TRBJ1-2, with a tentative D call TRBD1 (6 bases). Sequencing was performed on PBMCs. The receptor was derived from a woman under 30 in good health. The CDR3 coding sequence is TGTGCCAGCAGTCCCCCTCCGGGGGCTTATGGCTACACCTTC. Encoded protein: CASSPPPGAYGYTF.